These 6 T cell receptor beta chains originate from one sample sequenced in a study of shared clonotypes between healthy human individuals. This table comes from immunoSEQ multiplex PCR, and its TCRdb copy is limited to in-frame clones, with some not included. This sample yields fewer than 2.5 million clones, of which roughly 93% are seen a single time; about 0.39% belongs to the top ten. The sequencing sample was made of naive CD4+ T cells from PBMCs. Subset specified: CD45RA+ positively selected. The receptor source for this set is a man between 18 and 29 years old in good health. Some clones in this sample may be carry-over from other donors' samples.

This clone was picked up one time. The J gene is TRBJ2-6, the V gene TRBV9; TRBD2 is a possible D gene (5 bases). V was shortened by 4 bases and J by 0 bases, with 8 bases between the two germline ends. Looked up from germline, CDR1 is SGDLS and CDR2 is YYNGEE. This CDR3 contains 15 residues. The CDR3 sequence: CASSPLASGANVLTF. The CDR3 nucleotides read TGTGCCAGCAGCCCTCTAGCCTCTGGGGCCAACGTCCTGACTTTC.

V and J are TRBV28 and TRBJ2-4, with D possibly being TRBD2 (5 bases). V gave up 5 bases and J gave up 0 bases, with 17 bases separating them. The CDR3 loop spans 17 amino acids. Germline V gene lookup returns CDR1 MDHEN and CDR2 SYDVKM. The CDR3 loop reads CASSEGIDGLAKNIQYF. CDR3 DNA: TGTGCCAGCAGTGAGGGAATCGACGGTCTAGCCAAAAACATTCAGTACTTC. The full variable domain, its missing parts supplied by reference TRBV28 and TRBJ2-4, is DVKVTQSSRYLVKRTGEKVFLECVQDMDHENMFWYRQDPGLGLRLIYFSYDVKMKEKGDIPEGYSVSREKKERFSLILESASTNQTSMYLCASSEGIDGLAKNIQYFGAGTRLSVL.

This chain uses TRBV6-5 with TRBJ1-1, with no clear D. Germline V CDR1 and CDR2: MNHEY, SVGAGI. Trimming shortened V by 6 bases and J by 1 base, and 6 bases separated the two germline ends. The CDR3 is 12 amino acids. The CDR3 protein is CASRQRNTEAFF. The CDR3 bases are TGTGCCAGCAGGCAAAGGAACACTGAAGCTTTCTTT.

V is TRBV6-1 and J is TRBJ2-3; perhaps TRBD1 as D (6 bases). CDR3 length: 12 residues. Trimming stripped 7 bases from V and 11 bases from J, with 16 bases between. Germline CDR1 reads MNHNS; CDR2 reads SASEGT. The CDR3 region is CASTKQGDGQYF. CDR3 sequence (DNA): TGTGCCAGCACAAAACAGGGCGACGGGCAGTATTTT.

In the case of this clone: Other DNA variants within this sample encode the same CDR3. CDR3 residues: CASSVVGGAQETQYF. The DNA of the CDR3 is TGTGCCAGCAGCGTAGTGGGGGGGGCCCAAGAGACCCAGTACTTC. The V call is TRBV9, the J call TRBJ2-5, with D possibly matching TRBD2 (7 bases). Trimming took off 0 bases at V and 1 base at J, with 10 bases between the two ends. The CDR3 is 15 residues long. Germline V gives CDR1 SGDLS, CDR2 YYNGEE.

The chain employs TRBV7-9 and TRBJ2-1, with 13 bases matching TRBD2. The CDR3 loop spans 15 amino acids. Germline V lookup: CDR1 SEHNR, CDR2 FQNEAQ (reference sequence). V gave up 5 bases and J gave up 10 bases; unmatched junction bases: 8. CDR3 bases: TGTGCCAGCAGCCCCGGACTAGCGGGAGTAAGGGAGCAGTTCTTC. Residues: CASSPGLAGVREQFF.